The source of this TCR beta chain is a study of PD-1 blockade in classical Hodgkin lymphoma. Repertoires were generated with immunoSEQ multiplex PCR, while TCRdb's copy carries only in-frame clones and drops some. The sample yields about 110,000 clones, about 89% seen once. Every patient was affected by relapse after autologous stem cell transplantation, while exposure to brentuximab vedotin was not uniform. Best response was recorded as complete response, partial response or progressive disease. Germline lookup yields CDR1 SNHLY and CDR2 FYNNEI. V lost 6 bases, J lost 7 bases, and 22 bases lay in between. The CDR3 spans 16 residues.

The clonotype was recovered from a human donor with classical Hodgkin lymphoma. The chain joins TRBV2 to TRBJ2-1, with D perhaps being TRBD1 or TRBD2 (5 bases each). The specimen was peripheral blood mononuclear cells (PBMCs), collected before the second cycle of nivolumab. The CDR3 DNA is TGTGCCAGCAGCTCGCCACTTGGGGGAGCAGTTAATGAGCAGTTCTTC. Protein product: CASSSPLGGAVNEQFF.